The 18 T cell receptor beta chains in this list originate from one sample, sequenced in a study of blood T cell repertoires in COVID-19 (TCRdb year 2020). To prepare the library, the immunoSEQ multiplex PCR assay was applied. Not all clones reach the TCRdb copy of this immuneACCESS table, which keeps in-frame sequences only. Checked studies attribute under half of the gap to unresolved V genes and leave the rest unexplained. This sample has fewer than 120,000 clones in its table, and 88% of those were observed once. The ten most abundant clones make up 3% to 3.5% of the sample. The sequenced material came from peripheral blood. These receptors were taken from a woman in her forties or fifties with acute or convalescent COVID-19.

The chain links TRBV7-2 to TRBJ2-7; 9 bases are shared with TRBD1. J was trimmed by 4 bases and V by 5 bases; bases with no gene match: 12. CDR1 and CDR2 (germline): SGHTA, FQGNSA. The CDR3 is 16 residues long. CDR3 nucleotides: TGTGCCAGCAGCCGCAGTAGGGACAGGGTTGATTACGAGCAGTACTTC. Its protein product is CASSRSRDRVDYEQYF.

The J gene is TRBJ1-4, the V gene TRBV2; 10 bases map to TRBD1. Germline loops: CDR1 SNHLY, CDR2 FYNNEI. This CDR3 comprises 14 residues. Unmatched junction bases numbered 7, after V lost 8 bases and J lost 7 bases. As DNA, the CDR3 is TGTGCCAGCTCGCAGGACAGGGGGAGTGAAAAACTGTTTTTT. Translating gives CASSQDRGSEKLFF.

The V gene is TRBV5-4, the J gene TRBJ2-7, with a tentative D call TRBD2 (5 bases). The CDR3 extends over 14 amino acids. Germline CDR1 SGHNT, CDR2 YYREEE (reference sequence). Between the trimmed V and J ends, which lost 2 bases and 5 bases, there was a span of 14 bases. CDR3 nucleotide sequence: TGTGCCAGCAGCTTCGGTCTAACCGGGAACGAGCAGTACTTC. This codes for CASSFGLTGNEQYF.

This clone was observed a single time. The chain couples TRBV14 to TRBJ2-4; tentative D call: TRBD2 (6 bases). This CDR3 contains 13 residues. Germline V CDR1 and CDR2: SGHDN, FVKESK. V lost 3 bases and J 7 bases, leaving 10 bases between the germline ends. This CDR3 is CASSQAGFNIQYF. The CDR3 nucleotides are TGTGCCAGCAGCCAGGCGGGGTTCAACATTCAGTACTTC.

Only a few counts were recorded for this clone. The genes are TRBV2 and TRBJ2-1; 13 nucleotides align to TRBD2. The CDR3 runs to 15 residues. V shed 6 bases and J 8 bases; nucleotides not matched to a gene: 7. Germline values: CDR1 SNHLY, CDR2 FYNNEI. CDR3 loop: CASSGTSGRADEQFF. The CDR3 DNA reads as TGTGCCAGCAGCGGCACTAGCGGGAGGGCCGATGAGCAGTTCTTC.

The V call is TRBV11-1, the J call TRBJ1-2, with TRBD1 as a possible D gene (5 bases). This CDR3 contains 14 residues. The germline V and J ends were trimmed by 5 bases and 3 bases, with 13 bases remaining between them. Germline V gene data show CDR1 as SGHAT and CDR2 as FQDESV (reference sequence). CDR3 sequence (DNA): TGTGCCAGCAGCCAGGGAGGGCGGCACTATGGCTACACCTTC. Its translation is CASSQGGRHYGYTF.

CDR3 bases: TGTGCCAGCAGAAGACTCCCCTACGAGCAGTACTTC. Translation gives CASRRLPYEQYF. The gene calls are TRBV28 and TRBJ2-7; D gene unclear. There are 12 residues in the CDR3. Germline loops: CDR1 MDHEN, CDR2 SYDVKM. V was pared by 6 bases and J by 2 bases, with 8 bases between.

The chain links TRBV2 to TRBJ1-1; 7 bases agree with TRBD1. CDR3 size: 16 residues. Unmatched junction bases numbered 10, after V lost 6 bases and J lost 0 bases. Looked up from germline, CDR1 is SNHLY and CDR2 is FYNNEI. The CDR3 bases are TGTGCCAGCAGGTCGGGGCCGGGACAGCTGAACACTGAAGCTTTCTTT. It yields the protein CASRSGPGQLNTEAFF. Supplemented by reference TRBV2 and TRBJ1-1, the full variable domain reads EPEVTQTPSHQVTQMGQEVILRCVPISNHLYFYWYRQILGQKVEFLVSFYNNEISEKSEIFDDQFSVERPDGSNFTLKIRSTKLEDSAMYFCASRSGPGQLNTEAFFGQGTRLTVV.

There are a few counts of this clone. The chain employs TRBV7-2 and TRBJ2-1, with 9 nucleotides matching TRBD2. CDR1 and CDR2 (germline): SGHTA, FQGNSA. This CDR3 comprises 13 residues. With 5 bases clipped from V and 9 bases from J, the junction kept 5 bases outside the gene matches. The CDR3 DNA reads TGTGCCAGCAGCGACCTTAGCGGGAGTGAGCAGTTCTTC. This encodes CASSDLSGSEQFF.

The chain recombines TRBV25-1 with TRBJ2-7, with 7 bases aligning to TRBD2. J was trimmed by 3 bases and V by 5 bases; bases with no gene match: 13. This CDR3 has 16 amino acids. Per the germline V gene, CDR1 is MGHDK and CDR2 is SYGVNS. The CDR3, as DNA: TGTGCCAGCAGTCCCGGGGAGGGACTAACCATCTACGAGCAGTACTTC. Amino acid sequence: CASSPGEGLTIYEQYF.

This chain joins TRBV19 and TRBJ2-1, with unresolved D. The CDR3 consists of 12 residues. The V end lost 5 bases, the J end lost 7 bases, and 9 bases lay between the germline ends. Germline CDR1 is LNHDA and CDR2 is SQIVND (reference sequence). CDR3 bases: TGTGCCAGTAGTGGTACTCGGAATGAGCAGTTCTTC. Encoded protein: CASSGTRNEQFF.

This chain links TRBV19 with TRBJ2-7; a weak D match, TRBD1 (7 bases). The germline gives CDR1 LNHDA, CDR2 SQIVND (reference sequence). Trimming cost V 3 bases and J 3 bases, with 15 bases left between them. The CDR3 length is 15 residues. DNA for the CDR3: TGTGCCAGTAGTATGCGGGGCAGGGGGGACTACGAGCAGTACTTC. This gives the protein CASSMRGRGDYEQYF.

This chain joins TRBV18 and TRBJ2-7, with D possibly being TRBD1 (6 bases). Germline lookup yields CDR1 KGHSH and CDR2 LQKENI. V was clipped by 5 bases and J by 5 bases, with 19 bases between them. This CDR3 has 15 amino acids. CDR3 bases: TGTGCCAGCTCAGCGAATACAGGGAACTTTAACGAGCAGTACTTC. Translating gives CASSANTGNFNEQYF. The full variable domain, completed using reference TRBV18 and TRBJ2-7, is NAGVMQNPRHLVRRRGQEARLRCSPMKGHSHVYWYRQLPEEGLKFMVYLQKENIIDESGMPKERFSAEFPKEGPSILRIQQVVRGDSAAYFCASSANTGNFNEQYFGPGTRLTVT.

V is TRBV3-1 (or the pseudogene TRBV3-2) and J is TRBJ2-7; possibly TRBD2 for D (6 bases). Germline loops: CDR1 LGHDT, CDR2 YNNKEL (reference sequence). The CDR3 is 15 residues long. Deletions cut 0 bases from V and 0 bases from J, with 9 bases between. DNA for the CDR3: TGTGCCAGCAGCCAAGACACGGGACTCTCCTACGAGCAGTACTTC. Translating it yields CASSQDTGLSYEQYF.

CDR3 residues: CATSRDRQQETQYF. In nucleotides, the CDR3 is TGTGCCACCAGCAGAGACAGGCAACAAGAGACCCAGTACTTC. The chain carries TRBV15 and TRBJ2-5; D is uncertain. The CDR3 is 14 residues long. Trimming removed 0 bases at V and 2 bases at J, with 7 bases between. In germline, CDR1 is LNHNV, CDR2 YYDKDF (reference sequence).

The chain recombines TRBV18 with TRBJ1-4; maybe TRBD1 (6 bases). Germline assignment: CDR1 KGHSH and CDR2 LQKENI. Trimming left V 5 bases short and J 8 bases short, with 15 bases between. The CDR3 length is 14 residues. The CDR3 reads CASSAQGSGEKLFF. The CDR3 DNA is TGTGCCAGCTCAGCTCAGGGGAGCGGAGAAAAACTGTTTTTT.

The chain uses TRBV9 and TRBJ2-7; D is possibly TRBD1 (5 bases). The CDR3 spans 14 residues. Germline CDR1 reads SGDLS; CDR2 reads YYNGEE. Deletions cut 3 bases from V and 0 bases from J, with 10 bases between. CDR3 amino acids: CASSARTSSYEQYF. The CDR3, as DNA: TGTGCCAGCAGCGCCAGGACATCCTCCTACGAGCAGTACTTC.

The J gene is TRBJ2-1, the V gene TRBV10-3; 8 bases agree with TRBD2. Trimming at V came to 0 bases and at J to 6 bases, leaving 7 bases not matched to a gene. This CDR3 contains 16 residues. CDR1 is ENHRY and CDR2 is SYGVKD in the germline V gene. CDR3 DNA sequence: TGTGCCATCAGTGAGTCGTCAGCGGGAGATGGCAATGAGCAGTTCTTC. It yields the protein CAISESSAGDGNEQFF.